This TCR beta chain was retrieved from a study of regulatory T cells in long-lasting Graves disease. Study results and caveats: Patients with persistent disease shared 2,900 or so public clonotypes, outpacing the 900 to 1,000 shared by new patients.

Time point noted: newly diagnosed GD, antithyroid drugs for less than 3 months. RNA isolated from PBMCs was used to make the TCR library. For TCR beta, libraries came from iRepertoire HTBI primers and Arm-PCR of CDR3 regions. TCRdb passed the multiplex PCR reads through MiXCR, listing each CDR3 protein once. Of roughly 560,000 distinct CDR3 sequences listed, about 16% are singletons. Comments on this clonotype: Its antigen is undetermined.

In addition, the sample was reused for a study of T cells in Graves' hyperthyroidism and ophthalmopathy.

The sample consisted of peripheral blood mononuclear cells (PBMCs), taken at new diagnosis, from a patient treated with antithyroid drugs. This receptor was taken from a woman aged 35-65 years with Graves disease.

CDR3 sequence: CSADRSPYEQYF. The DNA of the CDR3 is TGCAGTGCTGACAGATCTCCCTACGAGCAGTACTTC. The chain combines TRBV20-1 with TRBJ2-7; possible D gene TRBD1, 5 bases. The CDR3 extends over 12 amino acids. The V gene lost 5 bases and the J gene lost 2 bases, with 10 bases spanning the gap. Germline V gene data show CDR1 as DFQATT and CDR2 as SNEGSKA (reference sequence).